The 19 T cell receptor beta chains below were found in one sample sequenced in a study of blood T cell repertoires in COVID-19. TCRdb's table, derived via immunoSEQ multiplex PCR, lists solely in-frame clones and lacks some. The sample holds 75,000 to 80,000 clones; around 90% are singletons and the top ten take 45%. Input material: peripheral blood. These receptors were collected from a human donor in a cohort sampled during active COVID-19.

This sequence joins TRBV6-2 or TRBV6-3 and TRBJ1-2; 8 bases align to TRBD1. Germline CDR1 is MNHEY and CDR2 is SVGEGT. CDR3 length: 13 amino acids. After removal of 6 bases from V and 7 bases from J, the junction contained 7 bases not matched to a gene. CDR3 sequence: CASSQDRELGYTF. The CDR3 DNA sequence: TGTGCCAGCAGCCAGGACAGGGAACTTGGCTACACCTTC.

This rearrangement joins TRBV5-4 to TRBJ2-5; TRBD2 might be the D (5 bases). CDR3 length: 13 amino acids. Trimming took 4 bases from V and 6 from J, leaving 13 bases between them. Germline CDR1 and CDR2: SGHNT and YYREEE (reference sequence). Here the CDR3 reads CASSEGGVKTQYF. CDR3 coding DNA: TGTGCCAGCAGCGAGGGTGGGGTTAAGACCCAGTACTTC.

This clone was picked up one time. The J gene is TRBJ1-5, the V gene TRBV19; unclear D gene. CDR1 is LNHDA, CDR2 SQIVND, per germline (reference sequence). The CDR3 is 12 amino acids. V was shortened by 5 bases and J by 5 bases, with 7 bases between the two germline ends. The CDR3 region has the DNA TGTGCCAGTAGTCTCCGGGATCAGCCCCAGCATTTT. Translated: CASSLRDQPQHF.

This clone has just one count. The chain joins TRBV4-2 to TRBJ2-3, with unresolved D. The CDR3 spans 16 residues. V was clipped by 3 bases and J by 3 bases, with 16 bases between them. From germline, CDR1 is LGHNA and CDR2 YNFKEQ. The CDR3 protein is CASSQSQDLLTDTQYF. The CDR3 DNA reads TGTGCCAGCAGCCAGTCCCAGGATCTCTTGACAGATACGCAGTATTTT.

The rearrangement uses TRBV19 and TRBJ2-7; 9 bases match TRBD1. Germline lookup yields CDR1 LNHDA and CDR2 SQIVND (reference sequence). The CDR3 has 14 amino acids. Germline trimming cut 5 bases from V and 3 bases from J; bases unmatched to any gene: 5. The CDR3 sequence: CASSVGQGFYEQYF. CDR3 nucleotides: TGTGCCAGTAGTGTGGGACAGGGCTTCTACGAGCAGTACTTC.

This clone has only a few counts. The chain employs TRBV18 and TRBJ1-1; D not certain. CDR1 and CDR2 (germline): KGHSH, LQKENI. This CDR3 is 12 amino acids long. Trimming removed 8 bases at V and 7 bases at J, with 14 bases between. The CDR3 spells CASTKSTYEAFF. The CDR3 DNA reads TGTGCCAGCACCAAATCCACTTATGAAGCTTTCTTT.

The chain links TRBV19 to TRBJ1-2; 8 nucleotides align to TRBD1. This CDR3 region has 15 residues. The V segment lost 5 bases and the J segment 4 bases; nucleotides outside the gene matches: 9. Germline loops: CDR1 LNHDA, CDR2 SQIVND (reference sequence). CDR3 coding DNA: TGTGCCAGTAGTCAGACAGGGGAAGGGGCCTATGGCTACACCTTC. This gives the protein CASSQTGEGAYGYTF.

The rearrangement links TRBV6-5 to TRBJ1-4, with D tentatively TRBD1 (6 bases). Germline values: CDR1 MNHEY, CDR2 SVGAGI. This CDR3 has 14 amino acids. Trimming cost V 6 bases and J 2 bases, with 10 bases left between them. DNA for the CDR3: TGTGCCAGCAGAAGGGGGTGGACTAATGAAAAACTGTTTTTT. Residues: CASRRGWTNEKLFF.

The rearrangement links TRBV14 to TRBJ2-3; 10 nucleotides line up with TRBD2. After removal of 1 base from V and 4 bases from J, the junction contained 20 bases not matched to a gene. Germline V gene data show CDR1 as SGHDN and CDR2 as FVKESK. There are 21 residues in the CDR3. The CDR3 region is CASSQGGDGGIWLAGADTQYF. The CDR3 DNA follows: TGTGCCAGCAGCCAAGGGGGAGATGGGGGAATCTGGCTAGCGGGAGCAGATACGCAGTATTTT.

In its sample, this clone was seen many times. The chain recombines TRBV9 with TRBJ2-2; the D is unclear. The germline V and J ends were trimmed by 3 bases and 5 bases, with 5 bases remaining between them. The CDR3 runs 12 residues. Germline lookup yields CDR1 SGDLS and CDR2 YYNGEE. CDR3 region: CASSAKTGELFF. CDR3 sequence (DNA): TGTGCCAGCAGCGCAAAAACCGGGGAGCTGTTTTTT.

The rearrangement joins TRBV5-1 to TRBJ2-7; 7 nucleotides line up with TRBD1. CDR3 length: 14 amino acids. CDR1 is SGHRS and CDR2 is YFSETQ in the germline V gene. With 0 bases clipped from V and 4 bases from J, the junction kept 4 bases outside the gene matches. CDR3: CASSLGGTAYEQYF. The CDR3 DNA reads TGCGCCAGCAGCTTGGGGGGGACAGCGTACGAGCAGTACTTC.

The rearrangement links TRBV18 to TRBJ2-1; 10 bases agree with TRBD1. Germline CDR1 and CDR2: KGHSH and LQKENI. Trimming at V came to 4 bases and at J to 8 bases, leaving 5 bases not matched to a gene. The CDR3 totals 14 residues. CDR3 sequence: CASSQGTGDHEQFF. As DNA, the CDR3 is TGTGCCAGCTCACAGGGGACAGGGGACCATGAGCAGTTCTTC.

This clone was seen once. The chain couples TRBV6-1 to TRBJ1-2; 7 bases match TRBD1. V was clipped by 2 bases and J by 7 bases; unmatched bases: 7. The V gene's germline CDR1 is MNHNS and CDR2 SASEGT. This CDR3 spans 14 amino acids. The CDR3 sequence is CASSEFGTVSGYTF. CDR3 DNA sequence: TGTGCCAGCAGTGAATTCGGGACAGTTAGTGGCTACACCTTC.

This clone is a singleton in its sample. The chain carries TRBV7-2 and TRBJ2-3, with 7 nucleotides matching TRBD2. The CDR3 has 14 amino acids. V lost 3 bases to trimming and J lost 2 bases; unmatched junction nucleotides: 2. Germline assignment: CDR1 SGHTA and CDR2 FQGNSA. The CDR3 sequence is CASSFSGSTDTQYF. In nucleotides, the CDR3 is TGTGCCAGCAGCTTTAGCGGGTCCACAGATACGCAGTATTTT.

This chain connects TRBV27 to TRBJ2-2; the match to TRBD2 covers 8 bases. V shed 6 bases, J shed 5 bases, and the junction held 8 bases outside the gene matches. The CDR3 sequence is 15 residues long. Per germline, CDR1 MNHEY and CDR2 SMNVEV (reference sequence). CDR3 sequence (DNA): TGTGCCAGCAGGCCCGGGACTAGTGGTACCGGGGAGCTGTTTTTT. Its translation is CASRPGTSGTGELFF.

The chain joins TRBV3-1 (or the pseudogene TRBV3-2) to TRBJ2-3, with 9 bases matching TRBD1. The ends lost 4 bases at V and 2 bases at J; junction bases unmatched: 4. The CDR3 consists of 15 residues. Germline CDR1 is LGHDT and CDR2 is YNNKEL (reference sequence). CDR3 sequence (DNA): TGTGCCAGCAGCCCCCGGGACAGGGCCACAGATACGCAGTATTTT. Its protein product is CASSPRDRATDTQYF.

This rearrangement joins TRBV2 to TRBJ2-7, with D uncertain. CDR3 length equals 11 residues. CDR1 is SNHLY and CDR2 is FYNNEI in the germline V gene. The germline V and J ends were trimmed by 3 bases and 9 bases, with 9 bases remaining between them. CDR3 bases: TGTGCCAGCAGTGAGGGCGTCGGGCAGTACTTC. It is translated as CASSEGVGQYF.

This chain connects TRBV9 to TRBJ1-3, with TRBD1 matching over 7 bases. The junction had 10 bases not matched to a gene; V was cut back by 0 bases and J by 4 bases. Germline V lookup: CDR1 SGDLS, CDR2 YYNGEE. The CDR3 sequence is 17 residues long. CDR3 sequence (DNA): TGTGCCAGCAGCGTAGAAGAATCGGGACAGCAAGGAAACACCATATATTTT. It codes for CASSVEESGQQGNTIYF.

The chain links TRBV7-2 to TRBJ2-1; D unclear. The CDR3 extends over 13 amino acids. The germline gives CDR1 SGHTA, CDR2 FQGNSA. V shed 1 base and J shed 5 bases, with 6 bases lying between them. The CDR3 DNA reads TGTGCCAGCAGCTTAGAAGCAAACAATGAGCAGTTCTTC. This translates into CASSLEANNEQFF.